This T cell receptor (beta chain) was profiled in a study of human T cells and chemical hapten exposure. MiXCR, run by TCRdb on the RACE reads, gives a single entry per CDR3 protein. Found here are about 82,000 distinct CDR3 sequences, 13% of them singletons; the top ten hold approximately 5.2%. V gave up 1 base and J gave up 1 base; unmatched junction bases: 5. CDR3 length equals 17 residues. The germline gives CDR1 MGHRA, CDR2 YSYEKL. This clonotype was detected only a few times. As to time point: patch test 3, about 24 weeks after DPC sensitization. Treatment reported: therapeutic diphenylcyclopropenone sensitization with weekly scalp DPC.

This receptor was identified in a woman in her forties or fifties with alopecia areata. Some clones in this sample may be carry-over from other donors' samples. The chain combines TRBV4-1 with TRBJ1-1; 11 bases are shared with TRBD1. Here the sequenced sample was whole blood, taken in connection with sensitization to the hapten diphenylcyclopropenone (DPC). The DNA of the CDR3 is TGCGCCAGCAGCCAAGTAGGACAGGGGGCACGGAACACTGAAGCTTTCTTT. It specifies CASSQVGQGARNTEAFF.